One sample yielded the 16 T cell receptor beta chains listed below, sequenced in a study of blood T cell repertoires in COVID-19. Only in-frame clones appear in the TCRdb table, and some are missing; sequencing was by immunoSEQ multiplex PCR. The sample holds around 200,000 clones, more than 75% seen once. The sample was peripheral blood. These receptor sequences come from a man aged 35-49 years with active or convalescent COVID-19.

As DNA, the CDR3 is TGTGCCAGCAGCTGGACAGGGAGCAATGAAAAACTGTTTTTT. It is translated as CASSWTGSNEKLFF. The rearrangement uses TRBV6-2 or TRBV6-3 and TRBJ1-4; 8 nucleotides agree with TRBD1. The V and J ends lost 6 bases and 5 bases, in that order; junction bases with no gene match: 5. Germline CDR1 and CDR2: MNHEY and SVGEGT. This CDR3 has 14 amino acids.

This chain uses TRBV28 with TRBJ1-2, with D unresolved. Germline values: CDR1 MDHEN, CDR2 SYDVKM. V dropped 4 bases and J dropped 2 bases, with 11 bases sitting between them. The CDR3 is 14 amino acids. The CDR3 DNA reads TGTGCCAGCAGTTCGTGGCGGCAAAACTATGGCTACACCTTC. This encodes CASSSWRQNYGYTF.

The rearrangement uses TRBV9 and TRBJ2-2; maybe TRBD1 (6 bases). Per the germline V gene, CDR1 is SGDLS and CDR2 is YYNGEE. V dropped 0 bases and J dropped 6 bases, with 15 bases sitting between them. The length of the CDR3 is 16 residues. Written as DNA, the CDR3 is TGTGCCAGCAGCGTAGCTGGGGGCGATCCGGCCGGGGAGCTGTTTTTT. Its protein product is CASSVAGGDPAGELFF. Based on the CDR3 plus reference TRBV9 and TRBJ2-2, the full variable domain is DSGVTQTPKHLITATGQRVTLRCSPRSGDLSVYWYQQSLDQGLQFLIQYYNGEERAKGNILERFSAQQFPDLHSELNLSSLELGDSALYFCASSVAGGDPAGELFFGEGSRLTVL.

This clone is a singleton in its sample. The rearrangement links TRBV3-1 (or the pseudogene TRBV3-2) to TRBJ2-6, with a possible D match to TRBD1 (5 bases). Germline CDR1 reads LGHDT; CDR2 reads YNNKEL (reference sequence). This CDR3 has 19 amino acids. Trimming cost V 4 bases and J 2 bases, with 21 bases left between them. The chain's CDR3 is CASSPDRTVDKTGANVLTF. Written as DNA, the CDR3 is TGTGCCAGCAGCCCAGACAGAACCGTCGACAAGACTGGGGCCAACGTCCTGACTTTC.

This clone occurred a few times. The chain has TRBV2 and TRBJ2-5, with TRBD1 matching over 10 bases. With V trimmed by 8 bases and J by 0 bases, 6 bases remained unmatched. Germline V gene data show CDR1 as SNHLY and CDR2 as FYNNEI. CDR3 length: 15 residues. The CDR3 region is CASADRGRNQETQYF. CDR3 DNA: TGTGCCAGCGCGGACAGGGGGAGGAACCAAGAGACCCAGTACTTC. Full variable domain (outside the CDR3, taken from reference TRBV2 and TRBJ2-5): EPEVTQTPSHQVTQMGQEVILRCVPISNHLYFYWYRQILGQKVEFLVSFYNNEISEKSEIFDDQFSVERPDGSNFTLKIRSTKLEDSAMYFCASADRGRNQETQYFGPGTRLLVL.

The chain couples TRBV10-3 to TRBJ1-4, with a possible D match to TRBD1 (6 bases). V was clipped by 11 bases and J by 5 bases, with 15 bases between them. CDR1 is ENHRY, CDR2 SYGVKD, per germline. This CDR3 is built from 13 residues. CDR3 in DNA: TGTGCCGTTTCCGGGACACTGAATGAAAAACTGTTTTTT. Translating it yields CAVSGTLNEKLFF.

The chain uses TRBV7-4 and TRBJ1-3, with 11 bases aligning to TRBD1. The V and J ends lost 5 bases and 1 base, in that order; junction bases with no gene match: 4. Germline V gene lookup returns CDR1 SGHVT and CDR2 SQSDAQ. This CDR3 has 16 residues. CDR3 in amino acids: CASSPGQGASGNTIYF. In DNA, the CDR3 is TGTGCCAGCAGCCCCGGACAGGGGGCTTCTGGAAACACCATATATTTT.

CDR3 sequence reads: CASSNQRNSPLHF. CDR3 in DNA: TGTGCCAGTAGCAACCAGCGAAATTCACCCCTCCACTTT. The chain combines TRBV19 with TRBJ1-6, with D hard to call. CDR1 and CDR2 (germline): LNHDA, SQIVND (reference sequence). Trimming cost V 6 bases and J 7 bases, with 10 bases left between them. The CDR3 runs to 13 residues.

This clone appeared a single time. The chain couples TRBV3-1 (or the pseudogene TRBV3-2) to TRBJ2-2, with D perhaps TRBD1 (6 bases). Trimming cost V 2 bases and J 0 bases, with 13 bases left between them. In germline, CDR1 is LGHDT, CDR2 YNNKEL (reference sequence). The length of the CDR3 is 17 residues. This chain's CDR3 is CASSQTLTGSNTGELFF. The CDR3 DNA follows: TGTGCCAGCAGCCAAACTTTGACAGGCTCGAACACCGGGGAGCTGTTTTTT.

V and J are TRBV6-4 and TRBJ1-3; tentative D call: TRBD1 (6 bases). The germline V gene has CDR1 MRHNA and CDR2 SNTAGT. The CDR3 loop spans 15 amino acids. The V end was cut by 1 base, the J end by 1 base, with 8 bases between. In nucleotides, the CDR3 is TGTGCCAGCAGTGACTTGCAGGGGTCTGGAAACACCATATATTTT. It specifies CASSDLQGSGNTIYF.

The V call is TRBV5-6, the J call TRBJ1-3; no reliable D call. This CDR3 has 14 amino acids. Deletions cut 0 bases from V and 3 bases from J, with 7 bases between. CDR1 and CDR2 (germline): SGHDT, YYEEEE. CDR3 protein: CASSLGTLGNTIYF. Here the CDR3 DNA reads TGTGCCAGCAGCTTGGGAACTCTTGGAAACACCATATATTTT.

The chain recombines TRBV28 with TRBJ1-3; D gene ambiguous. In germline, CDR1 is MDHEN, CDR2 SYDVKM. Trimming shortened V by 3 bases and J by 1 base, and 16 bases separated the two germline ends. The CDR3 sequence is 17 residues long. The CDR3 sequence: CASSFGVKVPSGNTIYF. CDR3 coding DNA: TGTGCCAGCAGTTTCGGGGTGAAGGTACCTTCTGGAAACACCATATATTTT.

The chain combines TRBV6-2 or TRBV6-3 with TRBJ1-1; D might be TRBD1 (5 bases). The CDR3 is 13 residues long. CDR1 and CDR2 from the germline V gene are MNHEY and SVGEGT. V lost 4 bases, J lost 1 base, and 7 bases lay in between. CDR3 DNA: TGTGCCAGCAGTTGGACACAGAACACTGAAGCTTTCTTT. Its protein is CASSWTQNTEAFF.

The rearrangement links TRBV3-1 (or the pseudogene TRBV3-2) to TRBJ2-7; D ambiguous. The V gene lost 5 bases and the J gene lost 2 bases, with 10 bases spanning the gap. The CDR3 is 13 residues long. CDR1 and CDR2 (germline): LGHDT, YNNKEL (reference sequence). The CDR3 spells CASSARCAYEQYF. The DNA for the CDR3 is TGTGCCAGCAGCGCCCGCTGCGCCTACGAGCAGTACTTC.

This clone was detected only once. The rearrangement joins TRBV30 to TRBJ1-5; TRBD1 might be the D (6 bases). This CDR3 has 14 amino acids. The V gene lost 3 bases and the J gene lost 3 bases, with 12 bases spanning the gap. Germline CDR1 GTSNPN, CDR2 SVGIG (reference sequence). The CDR3 nucleotides are TGTGCCTGGAGCCAGACAGGTCACAATCAGCCCCAGCATTTT. Residues: CAWSQTGHNQPQHF.

In nucleotides, the CDR3 is TGCGCCAGCAGCCAATCCAGGGCTACCGGACAGGGCTTGCAGCCCCAGCATTTT. Translating it yields CASSQSRATGQGLQPQHF. This chain links TRBV4-3 with TRBJ1-5; the match to TRBD1 covers 8 bases. Looked up from germline, CDR1 is LGHNA and CDR2 is YSLEER. This CDR3 comprises 18 residues. The V gene end was trimmed by 2 bases and the J gene end by 7 bases; junction bases not matched to a gene: 16.